These 18 T cell receptor beta chains originate from one sample sequenced in a study of vaccination and CD4 T cells after COVID-19 (dated by TCRdb to the early 2020s). Receptor libraries were prepared by PCR. Instrument used: Illumina iSeq 100. At the Johns Hopkins FTIC core, DNA from the cultured CD4+ T cells underwent TCR sequencing with the Oncomine TCR Beta short-read assay. TCRdb cleaned the public reads at Q25 with fastp, built clones with MiXCR and kept in-frame beta chains. Merged by CDR3 protein, the rows form single entries marked with the most common genes and DNA. The sample data list over 15,000 distinct CDR3 sequences, and approximately 70% of these were observed just once. The biggest ten clones account for roughly 5.1% of the sample. No antigen has been assigned to these receptors. Reading the label with the study, this specimen's treatment or condition is: roughly 11-day PBMC culture with coronavirus spike peptide pools or control peptides (ViraFEST assay).

Sequenced: CD4+ T cells from blood, cultured in vitro. All receptors come from a human donor who had recovered from COVID-19.

The DNA of the CDR3 is TGTGCCAGCAGTTCCAACGGAAACGAGCAGTACTTC. This codes for CASSSNGNEQYF. V usage is TRBV28 and J usage is TRBJ2-7; D unclear. The germline V gene encodes CDR1 MDHEN and CDR2 SYDVKM. V lost 4 bases, J lost 5 bases, and 9 bases lay in between. This CDR3 has 12 residues.

The chain has TRBV15 and TRBJ2-6; D ambiguous. The CDR3 covers 16 residues. Germline CDR1 is LNHNV and CDR2 is YYDKDF (reference sequence). The V end lost 8 bases, the J end lost 0 bases, and 14 bases lay between the germline ends. The CDR3 loop is CATERARYSGANVLTF. The DNA for the CDR3 is TGTGCCACCGAAAGGGCGCGTTACTCTGGGGCCAACGTCCTGACTTTC. The full variable domain, with the rest looked up from reference TRBV15 and TRBJ2-6, is DAMVIQNPRYQVTQFGKPVTLSCSQTLNHNVMYWYQQKSSQAPKLLFHYYDKDFNNEADTPDNFQSRRPNTSFCFLDIRSPGLGDTAMYLCATERARYSGANVLTFGAGSRLTVL.

The CDR3 DNA sequence: TGTGCCAGCAGCGCTGCACAGGGACTCTATGGCTACACCTTC. It codes for CASSAAQGLYGYTF. This rearrangement joins TRBV5-4 to TRBJ1-2; D perhaps matches TRBD1 (6 bases). The length of the CDR3 is 14 residues. Trimming cost V 4 bases and J 4 bases, with 14 bases left between them. The germline V gene has CDR1 SGHNT and CDR2 YYREEE (reference sequence).

The rearrangement uses TRBV7-9 and TRBJ1-1, with D possibly matching TRBD1 (5 bases). The CDR3 runs 14 residues. Germline-derived CDR1 and CDR2 are SEHNR and FQNEAQ (reference sequence). Trimming removed 3 bases at V and 0 bases at J, with 8 bases between. This CDR3 reads CASSFTGLNTEAFF. In nucleotides, the CDR3 is TGTGCCAGCAGCTTTACAGGTCTGAACACTGAAGCTTTCTTT.

This sequence joins TRBV7-2 and TRBJ2-1, with TRBD2 identical over 11 bases. Looked up from germline, CDR1 is SGHTA and CDR2 is FQGNSA. This CDR3 has 15 residues. The junction had 3 bases not matched to a gene; V was cut back by 2 bases and J by 6 bases. The chain's CDR3 is CASSLYLAGGNEQFF. As DNA, the CDR3 is TGTGCCAGCAGCTTATACCTAGCGGGAGGCAATGAGCAGTTCTTC.

This clonotype was counted between two and nine times. The gene calls are TRBV20-1 and TRBJ1-5; 9 nucleotides agree with TRBD1. V dropped 0 bases and J dropped 3; count of bases not matched to a gene: 12. CDR3 length: 18 residues. Germline CDR1 and CDR2: DFQATT and SNEGSKA (reference sequence). CDR3 residues: CSARDLDRGFLPNQPQHF. The CDR3 DNA reads as TGCAGTGCTAGAGATTTGGACAGGGGCTTTCTCCCCAATCAGCCCCAGCATTTT.

The chain has TRBV6-2 or TRBV6-3 and TRBJ1-6; no clear D gene. Germline values: CDR1 MNHEY, CDR2 SVGEGT. The germline V and J ends were trimmed by 6 bases and 8 bases, with 17 bases remaining between them. CDR3 length: 15 residues. DNA of the CDR3: TGTGCCAGCAGACCCTCGGAGGGCGATTATTCACCCCTCCACTTT. Translation gives CASRPSEGDYSPLHF.

The rearrangement links TRBV19 to TRBJ2-1; D is unclear. V was clipped by 5 bases and J by 0 bases, with 8 bases between them. The CDR3 is made up of 14 amino acids. The germline V gene has CDR1 LNHDA and CDR2 SQIVND (reference sequence). CDR3 DNA sequence: TGTGCCAGTAGTCGACTGTACTCCTACAATGAGCAGTTCTTC. Translated: CASSRLYSYNEQFF.

This clonotype is termed medium-sized. CDR3 DNA: TGCAGTGCTAGGGAACCCCAGGGGGCTCAGAGCTATGGCTACACCTTC. It encodes CSAREPQGAQSYGYTF. This rearrangement joins TRBV20-1 to TRBJ1-2; TRBD1 matches 8 bases. CDR1 is DFQATT, CDR2 SNEGSKA, per germline (reference sequence). The length of the CDR3 is 16 residues. V lost 3 bases and J lost 4; bases outside the gene matches: 13.

The rearrangement links TRBV10-1 to TRBJ2-5; TRBD1 matches at 9 bases. The CDR3 extends over 17 amino acids. V dropped 8 bases and J dropped 1; count of bases not matched to a gene: 14. In germline, CDR1 is WNHNN, CDR2 SYGVQD (reference sequence). Written as DNA, the CDR3 is TGCGCCAGCGATGGAGAGGACAGGGGATACCTCCAAGAGACCCAGTACTTC. Protein: CASDGEDRGYLQETQYF.

The chain is built from TRBV11-2 and TRBJ2-3; D uncertain. Per germline, CDR1 SGHAT and CDR2 FQNNGV. The CDR3 has 14 residues. Trimming pared 1 base from V and 1 base from J, leaving 6 bases between. This chain's CDR3 is CASSLGSRTDTQYF. The CDR3 nucleotides read TGTGCCAGCAGCTTAGGGTCTCGCACAGATACGCAGTATTTT.

The V and J genes are TRBV20-1 and TRBJ1-6; TRBD1 might be the D (5 bases). The V end lost 0 bases, the J end lost 5 bases, and 8 bases lay between the germline ends. Germline CDR1 DFQATT, CDR2 SNEGSKA (reference sequence). The CDR3 runs 14 residues. CDR3 residues: CSARDRADNSPLHF. The CDR3 region has the DNA TGCAGTGCTAGAGACAGGGCCGATAATTCACCCCTCCACTTT.

This chain connects TRBV10-2 to TRBJ1-2; no definite D call. Trimming took off 0 bases at V and 4 bases at J, with 6 bases between the two ends. Germline V lookup: CDR1 WSHSY, CDR2 SAAADI. There are 13 residues in the CDR3. The CDR3 nucleotides read TGCGCCAGCAGTGAGTCTGGCATCTATGGCTACACCTTC. Protein sequence: CASSESGIYGYTF.

The sample holds a few counts of this clonotype. This chain links TRBV20-1 with TRBJ1-5; 7 bases are a match to TRBD1. The CDR3 is 14 residues long. V dropped 1 base and J dropped 6; count of bases not matched to a gene: 6. Germline lookup yields CDR1 DFQATT and CDR2 SNEGSKA (reference sequence). This chain's CDR3 is CSARVLRGGQPQHF. The CDR3 DNA is TGCAGTGCTAGAGTCCTCAGGGGGGGTCAGCCCCAGCATTTT.

This CDR3 reads CSAGRDIGAFF. The CDR3 coding sequence is TGCAGTGCTGGCCGGGACATCGGAGCTTTCTTT. V is TRBV20-1 and J is TRBJ1-1; D is perhaps TRBD1 (6 bases). The CDR3 is 11 amino acids. V lost 5 bases and J 10 bases, leaving 14 bases between the germline ends. CDR1 is DFQATT, CDR2 SNEGSKA, per germline (reference sequence).

The chain couples TRBV11-2 to TRBJ1-2; D not resolved. Per the germline V gene, CDR1 is SGHAT and CDR2 is FQNNGV. The V gene lost 6 bases and the J gene lost 9 bases, with 20 bases spanning the gap. There are 14 residues in the CDR3. CDR3 nucleotides: TGTGCCAGCAGTTCACCCAAGGCCATGATCCGCTACACCTTC. It codes for CASSSPKAMIRYTF. The full variable domain, rest sourced from reference TRBV11-2 and TRBJ1-2, is EAGVAQSPRYKIIEKRQSVAFWCNPISGHATLYWYQQILGQGPKLLIQFQNNGVVDDSQLPKDRFSAERLKGVDSTLKIQPAKLEDSAVYLCASSSPKAMIRYTFGSGTRLTVV.

The chain employs TRBV2 and TRBJ1-1; maybe TRBD1 (5 bases). This CDR3 has 14 amino acids. Trimming left V 6 bases short and J 3 bases short, with 14 bases between. CDR1 is SNHLY and CDR2 is FYNNEI in the germline V gene. CDR3 DNA: TGTGCCAGCAGGCGAGACAGCAGGTACACTGAAGCTTTCTTT. It specifies CASRRDSRYTEAFF. The variable domain in full, with the rest retrieved from reference TRBV2 and TRBJ1-1, is EPEVTQTPSHQVTQMGQEVILRCVPISNHLYFYWYRQILGQKVEFLVSFYNNEISEKSEIFDDQFSVERPDGSNFTLKIRSTKLEDSAMYFCASRRDSRYTEAFFGQGTRLTVV.

J is TRBJ1-5 and V is TRBV7-2, with 10 bases matching TRBD1. V dropped 4 bases and J dropped 7; count of bases not matched to a gene: 7. This CDR3 contains 15 residues. Germline V gene sequence: CDR1 SGHTA, CDR2 FQGNSA. CDR3 DNA sequence: TGTGCCAGCAGCTCACAGGGACAGGGGAAGCAGCCCCAGCATTTT. Amino acids: CASSSQGQGKQPQHF.